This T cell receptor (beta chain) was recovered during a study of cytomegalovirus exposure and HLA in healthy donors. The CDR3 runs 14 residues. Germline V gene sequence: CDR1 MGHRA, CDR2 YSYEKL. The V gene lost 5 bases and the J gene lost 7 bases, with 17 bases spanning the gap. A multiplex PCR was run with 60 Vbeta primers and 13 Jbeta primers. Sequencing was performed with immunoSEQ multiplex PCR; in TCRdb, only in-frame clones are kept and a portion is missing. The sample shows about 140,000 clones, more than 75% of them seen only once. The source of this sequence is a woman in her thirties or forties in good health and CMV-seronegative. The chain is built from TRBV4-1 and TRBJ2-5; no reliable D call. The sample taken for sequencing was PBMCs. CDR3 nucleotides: TGCGCCAGCAGCACGTCTACCGCGACGGGGACCCAGTACTTC. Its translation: CASSTSTATGTQYF.